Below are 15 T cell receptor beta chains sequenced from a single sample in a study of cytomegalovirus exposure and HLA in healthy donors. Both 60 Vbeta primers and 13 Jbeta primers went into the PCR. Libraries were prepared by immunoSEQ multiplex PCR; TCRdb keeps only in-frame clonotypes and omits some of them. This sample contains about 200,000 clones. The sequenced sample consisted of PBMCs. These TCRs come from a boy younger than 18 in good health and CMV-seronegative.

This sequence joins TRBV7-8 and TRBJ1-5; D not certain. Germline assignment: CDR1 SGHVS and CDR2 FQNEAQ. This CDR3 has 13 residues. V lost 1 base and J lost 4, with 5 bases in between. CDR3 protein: CASSLGQNQPQHF. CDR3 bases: TGTGCCAGCAGCTTAGGACAAAATCAGCCCCAGCATTTT.

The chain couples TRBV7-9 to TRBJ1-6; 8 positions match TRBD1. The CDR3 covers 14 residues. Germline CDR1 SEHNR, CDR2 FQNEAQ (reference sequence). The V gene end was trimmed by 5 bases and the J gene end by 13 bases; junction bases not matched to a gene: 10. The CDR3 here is CASSRTGQDVPLHF. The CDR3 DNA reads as TGTGCCAGCAGCCGGACAGGGCAAGATGTGCCCCTCCACTTT.

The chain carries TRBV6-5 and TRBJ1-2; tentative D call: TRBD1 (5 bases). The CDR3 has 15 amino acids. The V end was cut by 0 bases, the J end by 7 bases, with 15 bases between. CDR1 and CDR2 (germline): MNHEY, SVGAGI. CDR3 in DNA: TGTGCCAGCAGTTACTCGGAGTCGGGGGACCCTGGCTACACCTTC. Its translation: CASSYSESGDPGYTF.

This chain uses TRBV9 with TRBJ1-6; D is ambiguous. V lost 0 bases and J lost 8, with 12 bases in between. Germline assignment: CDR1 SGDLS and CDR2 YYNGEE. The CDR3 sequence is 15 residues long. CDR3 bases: TGTGCCAGCAGCGTAGACTTAGCCTGGGATTCACCCCTCCACTTT. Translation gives CASSVDLAWDSPLHF.

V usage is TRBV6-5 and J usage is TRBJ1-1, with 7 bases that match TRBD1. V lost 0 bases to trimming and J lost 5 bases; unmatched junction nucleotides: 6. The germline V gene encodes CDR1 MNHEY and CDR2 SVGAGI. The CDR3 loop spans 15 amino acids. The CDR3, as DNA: TGTGCCAGCAGTTACTCGACAGGGCGGGGAACTGAAGCTTTCTTT. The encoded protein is CASSYSTGRGTEAFF.

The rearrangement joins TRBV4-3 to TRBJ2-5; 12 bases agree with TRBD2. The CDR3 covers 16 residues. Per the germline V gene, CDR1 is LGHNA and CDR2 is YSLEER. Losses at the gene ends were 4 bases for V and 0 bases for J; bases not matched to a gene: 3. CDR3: CASSPRTSGDQETQYF. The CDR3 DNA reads TGCGCCAGCAGCCCCCGGACTAGCGGGGACCAAGAGACCCAGTACTTC.

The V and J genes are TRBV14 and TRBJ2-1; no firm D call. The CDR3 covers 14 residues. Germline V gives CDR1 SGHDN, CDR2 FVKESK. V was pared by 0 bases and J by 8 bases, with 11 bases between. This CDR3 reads CASSQDGAGDEQFF. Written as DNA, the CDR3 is TGTGCCAGCAGCCAAGATGGAGCTGGCGATGAGCAGTTCTTC.

CDR3 residues: CASSFRGAGFMNTEAFF. CDR3 coding DNA: TGCGCCAGCAGCTTCAGGGGGGCAGGATTCATGAACACTGAAGCTTTCTTT. This chain connects TRBV5-1 to TRBJ1-1, with 7 bases identical to TRBD1. V shed 2 bases, J shed 0 bases, and the junction held 10 bases outside the gene matches. The CDR3 extends over 17 amino acids. Per germline, CDR1 SGHRS and CDR2 YFSETQ.

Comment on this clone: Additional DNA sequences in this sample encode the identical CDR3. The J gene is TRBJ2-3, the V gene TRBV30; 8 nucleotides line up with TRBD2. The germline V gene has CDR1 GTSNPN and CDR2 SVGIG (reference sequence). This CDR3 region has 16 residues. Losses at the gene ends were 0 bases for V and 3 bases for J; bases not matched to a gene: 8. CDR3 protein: CAWSVRLASKTDTQYF. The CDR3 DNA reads TGTGCCTGGAGTGTACGACTAGCGTCTAAGACAGATACGCAGTATTTT.

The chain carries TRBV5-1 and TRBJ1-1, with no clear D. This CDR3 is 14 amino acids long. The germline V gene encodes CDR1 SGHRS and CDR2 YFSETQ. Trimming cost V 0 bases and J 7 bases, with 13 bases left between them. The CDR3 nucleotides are TGCGCCAGCAGCTTGGATCAACCGGGAAATGAAGCTTTCTTT. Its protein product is CASSLDQPGNEAFF.

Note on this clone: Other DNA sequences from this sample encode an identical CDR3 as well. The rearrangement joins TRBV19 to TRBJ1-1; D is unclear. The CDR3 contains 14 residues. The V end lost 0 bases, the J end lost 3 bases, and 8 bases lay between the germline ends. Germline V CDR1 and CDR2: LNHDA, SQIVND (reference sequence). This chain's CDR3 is CASSIEAGYTEAFF. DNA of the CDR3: TGTGCCAGTAGTATAGAGGCGGGGTACACTGAAGCTTTCTTT. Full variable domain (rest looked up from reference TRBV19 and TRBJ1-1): DGGITQSPKYLFRKEGQNVTLSCEQNLNHDAMYWYRQDPGQGLRLIYYSQIVNDFQKGDIAEGYSVSREKKESFPLTVTSAQKNPTAFYLCASSIEAGYTEAFFGQGTRLTVV.

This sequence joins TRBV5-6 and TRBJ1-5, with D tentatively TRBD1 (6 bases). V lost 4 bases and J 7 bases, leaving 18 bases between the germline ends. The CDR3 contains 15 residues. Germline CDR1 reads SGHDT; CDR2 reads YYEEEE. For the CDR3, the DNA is TGTGCCAGCAGCCTCCGGGGGGCGCGTACCCAGCCCCAGCATTTT. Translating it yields CASSLRGARTQPQHF.

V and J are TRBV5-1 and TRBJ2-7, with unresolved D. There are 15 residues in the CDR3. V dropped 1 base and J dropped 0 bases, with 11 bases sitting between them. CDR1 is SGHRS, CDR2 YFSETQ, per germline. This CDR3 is CASSLTVLSSYEQYF. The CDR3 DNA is TGCGCCAGCAGCTTGACGGTCCTTTCCTCCTACGAGCAGTACTTC.

The DNA of the CDR3 is TGTGCCAGCAGTTCCCGGGGACAGTTTAACACCGGGGAGCTGTTTTTT. It translates to CASSSRGQFNTGELFF. The chain combines TRBV6-5 with TRBJ2-2, with 7 positions matching TRBD1. The germline gives CDR1 MNHEY, CDR2 SVGAGI. The CDR3 is 16 amino acids. Unmatched junction bases numbered 7, after V lost 4 bases and J lost 2 bases.

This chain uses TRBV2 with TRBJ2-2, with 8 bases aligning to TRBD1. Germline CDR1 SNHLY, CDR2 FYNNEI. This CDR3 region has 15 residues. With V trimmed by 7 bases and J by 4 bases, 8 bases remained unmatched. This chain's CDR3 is CASTTRGPGTGELFF. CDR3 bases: TGTGCCAGCACTACCAGGGGGCCGGGCACCGGGGAGCTGTTTTTT.